These 7 T cell receptor beta chains share one sample of origin, sequenced in a study of cytomegalovirus exposure and HLA in healthy donors. Data came from immunoSEQ multiplex PCR; TCRdb stores just in-frame clones and leaves some out. The table includes over 200,000 clones, about 91% detected once. Material: PBMCs. The receptors were gathered from a woman between 18 and 30 years old in good health and CMV-seronegative.

The V call is TRBV5-6, the J call TRBJ1-1; D gene unclear. The V end lost 0 bases, the J end lost 6 bases, and 9 bases lay between the germline ends. The CDR3 covers 13 residues. From germline, CDR1 is SGHDT and CDR2 YYEEEE. The DNA of the CDR3 is TGTGCCAGCAGCTTGGCCAGGTATGCTGAAGCTTTCTTT. Residues: CASSLARYAEAFF.

This clone was picked up one time. The V call is TRBV5-4, the J call TRBJ2-1, with 7 bases that match TRBD2. Germline V gene data show CDR1 as SGHNT and CDR2 as YYREEE (reference sequence). The CDR3 contains 16 residues. V was pared by 4 bases and J by 0 bases, with 7 bases of the junction left unmatched. CDR3 DNA: TGTGCCAGCAGCGCCTCTAGCGGACTCTCCTACAATGAGCAGTTCTTC. Amino acids: CASSASSGLSYNEQFF.

The chain has TRBV5-1 and TRBJ1-1, with D perhaps TRBD1 (5 bases). CDR1 is SGHRS and CDR2 is YFSETQ in the germline V gene. V was cut by 1 base and J by 5 bases, with 9 bases left in between. This CDR3 contains 13 residues. DNA of the CDR3: TGCGCCAGCAGCTTGCAGCAGGGAACTGAAGCTTTCTTT. It translates to CASSLQQGTEAFF.

This chain links TRBV18 with TRBJ2-3; D is unclear. The germline CDR1 and CDR2 sequences are KGHSH and LQKENI. The CDR3 covers 13 residues. With 3 bases removed from V and 1 base from J, the gap between germline ends came to 5 bases. The CDR3 sequence: CASSPGRTDTQYF. The DNA for the CDR3 is TGTGCCAGCTCACCGGGCCGCACAGATACGCAGTATTTT.

This sequence joins TRBV7-9 and TRBJ2-7; TRBD1 is a possible D gene (5 bases). The CDR3 contains 13 residues. Trimming took off 5 bases at V and 5 bases at J, with 13 bases between the two ends. CDR1 SEHNR and CDR2 FQNEAQ come from the germline V gene (reference sequence). CDR3 nucleotides: TGTGCCAGCAGCCCGTTAGGACACAACGAGCAGTACTTC. Protein: CASSPLGHNEQYF.

The J gene is TRBJ2-7, the V gene TRBV7-2; 9 bases agree with TRBD2. CDR1 and CDR2 from the germline V gene are SGHTA and FQGNSA. V lost 1 base to trimming and J lost 2 bases; unmatched junction nucleotides: 3. The CDR3 length is 15 residues. CDR3 loop: CASSLVAGVTYEQYF. CDR3 DNA sequence: TGTGCCAGCAGCTTAGTAGCGGGAGTAACCTACGAGCAGTACTTC.

V and J are TRBV28 and TRBJ2-7; 8 nucleotides align to TRBD1. CDR1 is MDHEN and CDR2 is SYDVKM in the germline V gene. The V and J ends lost 3 bases and 2 bases, in that order; junction bases with no gene match: 12. This CDR3 comprises 17 residues. CDR3 sequence: CASSLRKSRTGPYEQYF. The CDR3, as DNA: TGTGCCAGCAGTTTGCGAAAAAGTCGGACAGGGCCCTACGAGCAGTACTTC.